The present TCR beta chain was sequenced within a study of T cell responses to AZD1222 COVID-19 vaccine. The CDR3 is 14 residues long. The V gene lost 3 bases and the J gene lost 7 bases, with 12 bases spanning the gap. Germline V gene data show CDR1 as SGHTA and CDR2 as FQGTGA. With regard to this clone: The antigen is not known.

Study-wide results and caveats: Across the whole spike, CD4 TCRs peaked at regions 160-218 and 743-854. Receipt of two AZD1222 doses was followed by a rise in Spike-specific TCR breadth and depth. Clonal diversity may have been underestimated in mostly white British donors. Targeting of unmutated variant regions was reportedly seen in nearly half of spike-specific TCRs.

Clones were read by immunoSEQ multiplex PCR, and TCRdb kept only the in-frame ones, dropping some. The sample holds fewer than 150,000 clones; 90% are singletons and the top ten take about 3.4%. The TCR sequence derives from an adult in good health. The starting material was peripheral blood, obtained on day 0 of AZD1222 vaccination. The chain joins TRBV7-3 to TRBJ2-2; a possible D gene is TRBD2 (5 bases). The CDR3 spells CASSFDVGGGELFF. The CDR3 nucleotides read TGTGCCAGCAGCTTCGATGTTGGAGGCGGGGAGCTGTTTTTT.